This TCR beta chain is drawn from a study of blood T cells in healthy people across ages. Whole-study results and caveats: With unsorted PBMCs, a conclusive comparison of naive versus antigen-experienced cells was not possible.

Of note for this clonotype: No antigen is known for it.

Combining a sample-barcoded 5' primer with a J-beta primer mix, a second PCR ran for about 6 to 12 cycles. Every individual sample yielded 3 million or more paired-end reads (each containing CDR3). TCRdb re-called the 5' RACE reads with MiXCR, one entry per CDR3 protein. This sample yields roughly 1.9 million distinct CDR3 sequences, of which 30% to 40% are seen a single time; under 30% belongs to the top ten. The source of this sequence is a human donor in good health. Sequencing was carried out using blood.

DNA of the CDR3: TGCGCCAGCAGCTTGGAGGGCAGCAGCTACACCTTC. Translation gives CASSLEGSSYTF. V gene TRBV5-1 combines with J gene TRBJ1-2; D unclear. Trimming pared 0 bases from V and 9 bases from J, leaving 9 bases between. This CDR3 is 12 amino acids long. Germline CDR1 and CDR2: SGHRS and YFSETQ.